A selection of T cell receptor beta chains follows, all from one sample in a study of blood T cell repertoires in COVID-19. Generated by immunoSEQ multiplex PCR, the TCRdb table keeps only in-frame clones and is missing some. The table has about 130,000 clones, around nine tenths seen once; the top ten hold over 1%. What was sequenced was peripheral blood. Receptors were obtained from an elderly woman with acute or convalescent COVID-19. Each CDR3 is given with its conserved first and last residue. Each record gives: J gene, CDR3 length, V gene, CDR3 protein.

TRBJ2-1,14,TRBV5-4,CASSLRAPYNEQFF
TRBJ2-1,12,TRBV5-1,CASSWASREQFF
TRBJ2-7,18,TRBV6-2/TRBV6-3,CASSYRVAGGQREYEQYF
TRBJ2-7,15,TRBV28,CASSRAGTGAYEQYF
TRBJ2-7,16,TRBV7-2,CASSLVSRGQFYEQYF
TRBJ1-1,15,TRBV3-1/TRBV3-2,CASSQLQTGGTEAFF
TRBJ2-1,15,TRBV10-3,CAISALAGGYNEQFF
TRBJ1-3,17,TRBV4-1,CASSQKMGQDSGNTIYF
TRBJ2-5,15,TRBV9,CASSVAGGPRETQYF
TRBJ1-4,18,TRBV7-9,CASSFGGTGGAGKEKLFF
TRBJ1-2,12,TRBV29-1,CSVGTGLHGYTF
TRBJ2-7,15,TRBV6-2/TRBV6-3,CASSYGHGGRYEQYF
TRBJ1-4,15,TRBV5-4,CASSRLGGGNEKLFF
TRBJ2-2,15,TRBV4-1,CASSLTVLNTGELFF
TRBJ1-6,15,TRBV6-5,CASSYSGQPGSPLHF
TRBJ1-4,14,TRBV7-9,CASSLATGGEKLFF
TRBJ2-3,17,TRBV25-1,CASSRTSGFPSTDTQYF
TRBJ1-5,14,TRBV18,CASSPSYSNQPQHF
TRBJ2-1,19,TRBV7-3,CASSLGRMGLTSGYNEQFF
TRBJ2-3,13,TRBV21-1,CASGRQSTDTQYF
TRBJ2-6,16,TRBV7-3,CASSQGVRAGANVLTF
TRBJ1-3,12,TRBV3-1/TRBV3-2,CASSQAGNTIYF
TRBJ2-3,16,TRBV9,CASSVSWGTSTDTQYF
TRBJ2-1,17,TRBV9,CASSEGRQGAFYNEQFF
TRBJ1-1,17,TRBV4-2,CASSQGGTGAENTEAFF
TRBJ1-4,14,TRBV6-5,CASRAGTGNEKLFF
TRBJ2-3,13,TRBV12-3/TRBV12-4,CASSKGLTDTQYF
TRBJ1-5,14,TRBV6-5,CASTRDRGGQPQHF
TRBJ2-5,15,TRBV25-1,CASSEYIRGRETQYF
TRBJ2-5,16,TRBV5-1,CASSSEPAGGSETQYF
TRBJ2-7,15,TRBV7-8,CASSFSPGGTYEQYF
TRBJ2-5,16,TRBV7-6,CASSLRGQTLQETQYF
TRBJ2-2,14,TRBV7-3,CASSLRTSGGVLFF
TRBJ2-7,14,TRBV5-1,CASSLTEGSYEQYF
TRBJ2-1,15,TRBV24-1,CATSDSSGSYNEQFF
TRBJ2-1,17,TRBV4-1,CASSQGFSGGSPDEQFF
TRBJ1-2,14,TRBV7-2,CASSLVTGIYGYTF
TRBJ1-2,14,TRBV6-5,CASSYSGGVYGYTF
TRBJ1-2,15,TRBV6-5,CASSYSSGRFYGYTF
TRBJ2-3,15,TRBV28,CASSLPRELTDTQYF
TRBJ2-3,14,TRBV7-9,CASSPLASTDTQYF
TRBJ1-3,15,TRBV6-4,CASSDGEYSGNTIYF
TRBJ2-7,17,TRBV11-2,CASSRAGAGTGLSEQYF
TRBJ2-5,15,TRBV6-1,CASSEAQVIQETQYF
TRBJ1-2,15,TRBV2,CASTKSPSQAYGYTF
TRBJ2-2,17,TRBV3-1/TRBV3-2,CASSHGTSGPNTGELFF
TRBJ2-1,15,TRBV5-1,CASSLEGTGNNEQFF
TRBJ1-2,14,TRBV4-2,CASSPPGTGNGYTF
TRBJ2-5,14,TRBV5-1,CASSFQGRGETQYF
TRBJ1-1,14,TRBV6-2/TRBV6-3,CASSPQGQNTEAFF
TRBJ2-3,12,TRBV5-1,CASVSAGDTQYF
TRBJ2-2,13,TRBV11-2,CASSLSNTGELFF
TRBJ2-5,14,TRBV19,CASSTGQGIETQYF
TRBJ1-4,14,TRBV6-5,CASRDGTGWEKLFF